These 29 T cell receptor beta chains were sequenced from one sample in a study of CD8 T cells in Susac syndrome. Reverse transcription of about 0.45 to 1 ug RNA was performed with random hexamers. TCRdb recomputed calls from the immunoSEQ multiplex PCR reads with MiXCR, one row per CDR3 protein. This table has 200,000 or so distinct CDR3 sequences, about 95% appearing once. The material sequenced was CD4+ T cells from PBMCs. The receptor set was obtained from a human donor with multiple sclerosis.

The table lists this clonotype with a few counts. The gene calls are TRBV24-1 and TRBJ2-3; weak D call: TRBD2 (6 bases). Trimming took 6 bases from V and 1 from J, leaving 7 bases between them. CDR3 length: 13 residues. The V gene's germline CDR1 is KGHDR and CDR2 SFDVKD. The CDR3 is CATSLAGTDTQYF. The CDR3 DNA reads TGTGCCACCAGTTTAGCGGGCACAGATACGCAGTATTTT.

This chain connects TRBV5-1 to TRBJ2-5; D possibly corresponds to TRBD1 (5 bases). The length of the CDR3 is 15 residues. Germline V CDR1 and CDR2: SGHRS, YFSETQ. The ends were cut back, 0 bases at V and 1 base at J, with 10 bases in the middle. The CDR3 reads CASSLVGALQETQYF. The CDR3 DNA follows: TGCGCCAGCAGCTTGGTAGGGGCGCTCCAAGAGACCCAGTACTTC.

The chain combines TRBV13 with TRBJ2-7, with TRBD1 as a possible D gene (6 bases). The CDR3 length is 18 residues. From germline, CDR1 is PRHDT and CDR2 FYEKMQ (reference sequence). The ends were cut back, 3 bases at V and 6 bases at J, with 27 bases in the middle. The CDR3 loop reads CASSFPPTSGTTGTEQYF. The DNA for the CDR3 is TGTGCCAGCAGCTTCCCCCCGACCTCTGGGACAACCGGGACCGAGCAGTACTTC.

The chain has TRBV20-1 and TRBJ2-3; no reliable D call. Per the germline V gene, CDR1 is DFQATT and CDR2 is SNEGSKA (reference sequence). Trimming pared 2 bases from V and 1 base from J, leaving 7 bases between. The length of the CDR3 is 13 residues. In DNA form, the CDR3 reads TGCAGTGCTAGACCCCCGGGCACAGATACGCAGTATTTT. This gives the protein CSARPPGTDTQYF.

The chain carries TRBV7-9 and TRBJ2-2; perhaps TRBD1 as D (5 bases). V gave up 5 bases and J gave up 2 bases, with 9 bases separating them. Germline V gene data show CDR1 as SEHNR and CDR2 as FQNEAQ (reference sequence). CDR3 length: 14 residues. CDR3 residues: CASSVDSNTGELFF. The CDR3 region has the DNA TGTGCCAGCAGCGTCGACAGTAACACCGGGGAGCTGTTTTTT.

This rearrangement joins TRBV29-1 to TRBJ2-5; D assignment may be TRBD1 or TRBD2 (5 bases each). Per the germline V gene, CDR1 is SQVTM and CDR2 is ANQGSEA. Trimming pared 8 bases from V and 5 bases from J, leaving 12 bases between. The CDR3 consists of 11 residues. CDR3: CSPREGETQYF. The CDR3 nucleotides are TGCAGCCCCCGTGAGGGGGAGACCCAGTACTTC.

The CDR3 loop reads CSVEMGDTQYF. In nucleotides, the CDR3 is TGCAGCGTTGAAATGGGGGATACGCAGTATTTT. The chain joins TRBV29-1 to TRBJ2-3, with D unclear. V was shortened by 2 bases and J by 6 bases, with 6 bases between the two germline ends. The CDR3 covers 11 residues. Germline V CDR1 and CDR2: SQVTM, ANQGSEA.

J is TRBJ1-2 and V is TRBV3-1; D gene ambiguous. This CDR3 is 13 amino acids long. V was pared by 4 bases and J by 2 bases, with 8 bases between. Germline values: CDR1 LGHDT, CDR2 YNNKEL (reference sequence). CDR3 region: CASSPPQNYGYTF. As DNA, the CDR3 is TGTGCCAGCAGCCCCCCCCAAAACTATGGCTACACCTTC.

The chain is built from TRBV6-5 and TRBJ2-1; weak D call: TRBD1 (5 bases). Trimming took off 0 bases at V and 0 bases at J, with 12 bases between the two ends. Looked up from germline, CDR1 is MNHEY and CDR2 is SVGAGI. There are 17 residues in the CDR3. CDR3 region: CASSYSTADISYNEQFF. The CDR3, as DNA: TGTGCCAGCAGTTACTCGACAGCCGACATCTCCTACAATGAGCAGTTCTTC.

The CDR3 nucleotides are TGTGCCAGCAGCCAAGCAGCGGGGGGTTACAATGAGCAGTTCTTC. It specifies CASSQAAGGYNEQFF. The chain combines TRBV3-1 with TRBJ2-1; 9 bases fit TRBD2. The V and J ends lost 1 base and 4 bases, in that order; junction bases with no gene match: 2. CDR1 is LGHDT, CDR2 YNNKEL, per germline (reference sequence). The CDR3 is 15 amino acids.

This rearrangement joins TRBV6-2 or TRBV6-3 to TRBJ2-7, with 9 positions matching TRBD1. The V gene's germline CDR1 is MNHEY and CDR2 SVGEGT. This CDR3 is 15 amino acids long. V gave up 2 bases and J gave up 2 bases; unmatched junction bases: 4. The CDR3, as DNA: TGTGCCAGCAGTTACAAGGGACAGGGCACCTACGAGCAGTACTTC. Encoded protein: CASSYKGQGTYEQYF.

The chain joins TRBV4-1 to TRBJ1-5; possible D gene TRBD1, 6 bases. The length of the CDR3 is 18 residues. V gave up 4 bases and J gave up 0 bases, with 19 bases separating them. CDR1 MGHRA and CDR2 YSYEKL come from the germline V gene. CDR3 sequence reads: CASSPTIQGPYSNQPQHF. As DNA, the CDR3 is TGCGCCAGCAGCCCTACAATACAGGGCCCCTATAGCAATCAGCCCCAGCATTTT.

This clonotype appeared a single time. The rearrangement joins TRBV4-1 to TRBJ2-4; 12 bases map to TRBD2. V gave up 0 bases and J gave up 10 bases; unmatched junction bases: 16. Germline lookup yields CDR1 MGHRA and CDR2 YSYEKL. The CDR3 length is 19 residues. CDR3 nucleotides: TGCGCCAGCAGCCAAGAGAAACTGGCTAGCGGGGGGGCCAAGGAGATTCAGTACTTC. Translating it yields CASSQEKLASGGAKEIQYF.

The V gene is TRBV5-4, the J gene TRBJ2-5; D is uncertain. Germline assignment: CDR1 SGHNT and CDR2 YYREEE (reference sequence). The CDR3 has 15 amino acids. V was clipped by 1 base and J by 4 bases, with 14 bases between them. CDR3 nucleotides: TGTGCCAGCAGCTTGAGGCAGACCTCAAGAGAGACCCAGTACTTC. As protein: CASSLRQTSRETQYF.

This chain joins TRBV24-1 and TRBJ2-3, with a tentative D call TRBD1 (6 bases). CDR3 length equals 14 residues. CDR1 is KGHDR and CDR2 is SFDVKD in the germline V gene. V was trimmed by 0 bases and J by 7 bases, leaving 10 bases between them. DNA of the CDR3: TGTGCCACCAGTGATTTGGGAACAGGGAATACGCAGTATTTT. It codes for CATSDLGTGNTQYF.

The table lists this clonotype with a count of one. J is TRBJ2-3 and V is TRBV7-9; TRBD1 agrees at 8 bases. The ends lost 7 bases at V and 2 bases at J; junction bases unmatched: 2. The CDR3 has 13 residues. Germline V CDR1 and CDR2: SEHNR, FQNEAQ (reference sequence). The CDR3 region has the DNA TGTGCCAGCAAGGGACAGGCCACAGATACGCAGTATTTT. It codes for CASKGQATDTQYF.

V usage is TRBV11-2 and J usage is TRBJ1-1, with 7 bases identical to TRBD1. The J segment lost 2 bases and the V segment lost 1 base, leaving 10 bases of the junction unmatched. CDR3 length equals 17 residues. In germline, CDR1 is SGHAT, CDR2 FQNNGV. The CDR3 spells CASSLVADRELNTEAFF. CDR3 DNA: TGTGCCAGCAGCTTAGTAGCCGACAGGGAACTCAACACTGAAGCTTTCTTT.

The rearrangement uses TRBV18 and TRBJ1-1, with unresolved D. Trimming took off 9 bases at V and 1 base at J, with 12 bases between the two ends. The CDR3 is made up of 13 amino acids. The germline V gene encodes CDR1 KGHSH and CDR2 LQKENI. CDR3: CASLGRPNTEAFF. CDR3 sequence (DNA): TGTGCCAGTTTAGGACGGCCGAACACTGAAGCTTTCTTT.

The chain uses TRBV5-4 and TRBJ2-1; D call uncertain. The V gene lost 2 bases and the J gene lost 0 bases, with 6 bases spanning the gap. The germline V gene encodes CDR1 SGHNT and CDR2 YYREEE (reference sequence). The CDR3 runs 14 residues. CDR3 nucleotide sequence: TGTGCCAGCAGCTTACTAAGCTCCTACAATGAGCAGTTCTTC. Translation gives CASSLLSSYNEQFF.

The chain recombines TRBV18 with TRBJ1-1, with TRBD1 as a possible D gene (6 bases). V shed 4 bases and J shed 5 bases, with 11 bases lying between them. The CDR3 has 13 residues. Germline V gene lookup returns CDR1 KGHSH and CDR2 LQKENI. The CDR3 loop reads CASSQGQKTEAFF. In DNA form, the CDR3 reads TGTGCCAGCTCACAAGGACAGAAGACTGAAGCTTTCTTT. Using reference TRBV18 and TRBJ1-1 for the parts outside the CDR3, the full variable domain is NAGVMQNPRHLVRRRGQEARLRCSPMKGHSHVYWYRQLPEEGLKFMVYLQKENIIDESGMPKERFSAEFPKEGPSILRIQQVVRGDSAAYFCASSQGQKTEAFFGQGTRLTVV.

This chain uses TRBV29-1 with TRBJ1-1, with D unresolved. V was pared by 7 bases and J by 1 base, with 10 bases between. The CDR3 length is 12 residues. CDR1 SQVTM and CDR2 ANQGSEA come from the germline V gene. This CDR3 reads CSGVGKNTEAFF. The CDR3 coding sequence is TGCAGCGGGGTAGGCAAGAACACTGAAGCTTTCTTT.

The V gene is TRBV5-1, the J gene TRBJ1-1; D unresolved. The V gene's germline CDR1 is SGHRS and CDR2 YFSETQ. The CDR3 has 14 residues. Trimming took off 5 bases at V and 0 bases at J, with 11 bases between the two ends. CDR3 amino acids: CASRLDPLNTEAFF. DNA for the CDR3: TGCGCCAGCAGACTGGATCCTTTGAACACTGAAGCTTTCTTT. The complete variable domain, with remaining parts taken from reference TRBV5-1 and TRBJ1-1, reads KAGVTQTPRYLIKTRGQQVTLSCSPISGHRSVSWYQQTPGQGLQFLFEYFSETQRNKGNFPGRFSGRQFSNSRSEMNVSTLELGDSALYLCASRLDPLNTEAFFGQGTRLTVV.

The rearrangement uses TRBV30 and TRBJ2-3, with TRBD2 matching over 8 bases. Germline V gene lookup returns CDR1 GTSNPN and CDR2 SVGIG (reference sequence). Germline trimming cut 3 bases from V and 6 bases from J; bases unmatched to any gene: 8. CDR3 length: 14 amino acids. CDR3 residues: CAWRKRGGLDTQYF. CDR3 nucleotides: TGTGCCTGGAGAAAACGGGGGGGCCTGGATACGCAGTATTTT.

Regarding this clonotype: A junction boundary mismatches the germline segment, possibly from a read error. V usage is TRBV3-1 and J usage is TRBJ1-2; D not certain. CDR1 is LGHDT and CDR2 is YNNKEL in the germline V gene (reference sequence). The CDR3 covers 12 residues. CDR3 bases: TGTACCAGCAGGTACACCGGAGGCGGCTACACCTTC. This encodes CTSRYTGGGYTF.

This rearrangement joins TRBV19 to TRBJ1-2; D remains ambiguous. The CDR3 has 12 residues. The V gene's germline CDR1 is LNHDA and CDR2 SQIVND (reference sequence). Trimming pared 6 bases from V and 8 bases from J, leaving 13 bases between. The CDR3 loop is CASSDRWVGYTF. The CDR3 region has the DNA TGTGCCAGTAGCGACCGGTGGGTCGGCTACACCTTC. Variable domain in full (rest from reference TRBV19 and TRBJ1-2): DGGITQSPKYLFRKEGQNVTLSCEQNLNHDAMYWYRQDPGQGLRLIYYSQIVNDFQKGDIAEGYSVSREKKESFPLTVTSAQKNPTAFYLCASSDRWVGYTFGSGTRLTVV.

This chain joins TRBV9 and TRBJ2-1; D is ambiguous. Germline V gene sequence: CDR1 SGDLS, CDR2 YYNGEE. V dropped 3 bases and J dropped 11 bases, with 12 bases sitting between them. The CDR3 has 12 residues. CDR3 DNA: TGTGCCAGCAGCGGACGACTGAGCCAGCAGTTCTTC. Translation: CASSGRLSQQFF.

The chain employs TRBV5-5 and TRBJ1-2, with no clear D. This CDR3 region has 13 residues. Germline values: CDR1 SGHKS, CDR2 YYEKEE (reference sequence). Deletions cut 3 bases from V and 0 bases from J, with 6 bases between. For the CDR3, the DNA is TGTGCCAGCAGCTCCTTAGCTAACTATGGCTACACCTTC. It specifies CASSSLANYGYTF.

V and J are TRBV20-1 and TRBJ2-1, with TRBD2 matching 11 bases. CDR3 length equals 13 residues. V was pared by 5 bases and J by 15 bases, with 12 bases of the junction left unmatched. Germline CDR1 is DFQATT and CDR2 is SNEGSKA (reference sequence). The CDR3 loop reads CSASTSGNVRPFF. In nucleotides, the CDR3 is TGCAGTGCTTCGACTAGCGGGAATGTACGTCCGTTCTTC.

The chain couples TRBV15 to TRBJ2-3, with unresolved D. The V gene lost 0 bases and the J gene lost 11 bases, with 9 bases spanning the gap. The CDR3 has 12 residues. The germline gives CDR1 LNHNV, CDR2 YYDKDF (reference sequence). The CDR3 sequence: CATSREERMQYF. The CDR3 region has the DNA TGTGCCACCAGCAGAGAGGAAAGAATGCAGTATTTT. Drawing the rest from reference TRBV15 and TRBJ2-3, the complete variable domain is DAMVIQNPRYQVTQFGKPVTLSCSQTLNHNVMYWYQQKSSQAPKLLFHYYDKDFNNEADTPDNFQSRRPNTSFCFLDIRSPGLGDTAMYLCATSREERMQYFGPGTRLTVL.